Given below is one T cell receptor (beta chain) in context. Data came from immunoSEQ multiplex PCR; TCRdb stores just in-frame clones and leaves some out. Here the sample spans 130,000 or so clones, about 88% being singletons. The data belong to a study of T cell responses to AZD1222 COVID-19 vaccine. The V gene's germline CDR1 is SGHTA and CDR2 FQGNSA. V was pared by 6 bases and J by 1 base, with 10 bases between. The CDR3 length is 14 residues. The receptor comes from an adult who received the AZD1222 COVID-19 vaccine. The rearrangement uses TRBV7-2 and TRBJ1-5, with D uncertain. Specimen: peripheral blood, collected 28 days after the second AZD1222 dose. CDR3 nucleotides: TGTGCCAGCAGAACCCTCGGGAGCAATCAGCCCCAGCATTTT. Protein sequence: CASRTLGSNQPQHF. Drawing the rest from reference TRBV7-2 and TRBJ1-5, the complete variable domain is GAGVSQSPSNKVTEKGKDVELRCDPISGHTALYWYRQSLGQGLEFLIYFQGNSAPDKSGLPSDRFSAERTGGSVSTLTIQRTQQEDSAVYLCASRTLGSNQPQHFGDGTRLSIL.